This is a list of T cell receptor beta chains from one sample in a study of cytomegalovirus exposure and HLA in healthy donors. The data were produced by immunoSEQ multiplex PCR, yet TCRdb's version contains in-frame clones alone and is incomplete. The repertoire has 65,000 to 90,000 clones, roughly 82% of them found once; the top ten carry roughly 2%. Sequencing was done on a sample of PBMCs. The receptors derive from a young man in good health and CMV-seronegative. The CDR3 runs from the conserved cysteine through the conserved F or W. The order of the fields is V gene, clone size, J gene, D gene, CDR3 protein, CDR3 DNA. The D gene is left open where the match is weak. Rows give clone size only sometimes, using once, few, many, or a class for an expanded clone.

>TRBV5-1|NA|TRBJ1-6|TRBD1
CASRMTGGLSSYNSPLHF
TGCGCCAGCAGGATGACAGGGGGCCTGAGCTCCTATAATTCACCCCTCCACTTT
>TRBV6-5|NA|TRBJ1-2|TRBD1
CASSLNRDRGYGYTF
TGTGCCAGCAGCCTCAATCGGGACAGGGGATATGGCTACACCTTC
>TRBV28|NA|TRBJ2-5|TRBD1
CASSTQGALQTQYF
TGTGCCAGCAGTACACAGGGGGCTTTACAGACCCAGTACTTC
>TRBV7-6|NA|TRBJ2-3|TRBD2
CASSPLAGGGDTQYF
TGTGCCAGCAGCCCCCTAGCGGGAGGGGGGGATACGCAGTATTTT
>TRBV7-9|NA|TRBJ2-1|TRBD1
CSSSSVPGQGHNEQFF
TGTTCCAGCAGCTCCGTCCCGGGACAGGGTCACAATGAGCAGTTCTTC
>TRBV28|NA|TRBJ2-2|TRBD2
CASSRTSVIPGELFF
TGTGCCAGCAGCCGGACTAGCGTAATTCCCGGGGAGCTGTTTTTT
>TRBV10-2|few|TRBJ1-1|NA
CASRMTGWGLADTEAFF
TGCGCCAGCAGGATGACAGGTTGGGGGCTGGCGGACACTGAAGCTTTCTTT
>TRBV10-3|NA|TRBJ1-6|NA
CAISGESYNSPLHF
TGTGCCATCAGTGGGGAGTCCTATAATTCACCCCTCCACTTT
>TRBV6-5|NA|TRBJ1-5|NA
CASSAGEGTAQPQHF
TGTGCCAGCAGTGCCGGGGAGGGCACCGCGCAGCCCCAGCATTTT
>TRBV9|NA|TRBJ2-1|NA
CASSGRGSDEQFF
TGTGCCAGCAGCGGCAGGGGTTCCGATGAGCAGTTCTTC
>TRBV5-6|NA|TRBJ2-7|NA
CTSSLVPGSYEQYF
TGTACCAGCAGCTTGGTTCCGGGCTCCTACGAGCAGTACTTC
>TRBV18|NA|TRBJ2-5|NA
CASSQRVPETQYF
TGTGCCAGCTCCCAGCGGGTCCCAGAGACCCAGTACTTC
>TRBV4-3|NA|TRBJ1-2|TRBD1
CASSRGTGGDDGYTF
TGCGCCAGCAGCCGCGGGACAGGGGGCGATGATGGCTACACCTTC
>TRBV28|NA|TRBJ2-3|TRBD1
CASRTGGEDTQYF
TGTGCCAGCAGGACAGGGGGTGAAGATACGCAGTATTTT
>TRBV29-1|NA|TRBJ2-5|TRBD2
CSGRLAGALIQETQYF
TGCAGCGGCCGACTAGCGGGGGCACTAATTCAAGAGACCCAGTACTTC
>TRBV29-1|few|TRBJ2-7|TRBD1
CSVKDRGIFGEQYF
TGCAGCGTAAAGGACAGGGGGATATTCGGCGAGCAGTACTTC
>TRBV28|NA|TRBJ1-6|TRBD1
CASSSTGPNSPLHF
TGTGCCAGCAGTTCGACAGGGCCTAATTCACCCCTCCACTTT